Listed below are T cell receptor beta chains from one sample, sequenced in a study of siplizumab effects on memory and regulatory T cells. Libraries were prepared by immunoSEQ multiplex PCR; TCRdb keeps only in-frame clonotypes and omits some of them. Among over 85,000 clones, roughly 90% were seen once, and the ten largest hold approximately 1.2%. Material: CD4+ T cells sorted from blood. The receptors stem from a human donor in good health. The CDR3 runs from the conserved cysteine through the conserved F or W. A D gene is named only where the DNA matches it firmly.

CDR3aa,CDR3nt,j_gene,v_gene,d_gene
CAGGASGRYNEQFF,TGTGCCGGCGGTGCTAGCGGGAGGTACAATGAGCAGTTCTTC,TRBJ2-1,TRBV7-9,TRBD2
CAISDLYESQYF,TGTGCCATCAGTGACCTTTATGAGAGCCAGTACTTC,TRBJ2-5,TRBV10-3,.
CASSPRQGSGGYTF,TGTGCCAGCAGCCCCAGACAGGGTTCGGGTGGCTACACCTTC,TRBJ1-2,TRBV9,TRBD1
CASSLSTGPATGELFF,TGTGCCAGCAGTTTATCGACAGGGCCGGCCACCGGGGAGCTGTTTTTT,TRBJ2-2,TRBV27,TRBD1
CASSSGTSPQETQYF,TGCGCCAGCAGCAGCGGGACTAGTCCGCAAGAGACCCAGTACTTC,TRBJ2-5,TRBV5-1,TRBD2
CASSLAWSLAGEQFF,TGTGCCAGCAGCTTAGCTTGGTCGCTAGCGGGGGAGCAGTTCTTC,TRBJ2-1,TRBV11-2,TRBD2
CASSLGGWSGNQPQHF,TGTGCCAGCAGCTTAGGGGGGTGGTCGGGCAATCAGCCCCAGCATTTT,TRBJ1-5,TRBV7-2,.
CASSIVANPQETQYF,TGTGCCAGCAGCATAGTAGCGAATCCCCAAGAGACCCAGTACTTC,TRBJ2-5,TRBV7-2,.
CASSPTGNGYTF,TGTGCCAGCAGCCCTACCGGGAATGGCTACACCTTC,TRBJ1-2,TRBV2,.
CASSKTVYSGNTIYF,TGTGCCAGCTCGAAGACAGTCTACTCTGGAAACACCATATATTTT,TRBJ1-3,TRBV18,.
CASSSDRGEGYTF,TGTGCCAGCAGTTCAGACAGAGGAGAAGGCTACACCTTC,TRBJ1-2,TRBV27,.
CASSAGWGNTEAFF,TGTGCCAGCAGTGCCGGGTGGGGGAACACTGAAGCTTTCTTT,TRBJ1-1,TRBV6-5,.
CASSLGGVNTEAFF,TGCGCCAGCAGCCTGGGAGGGGTGAACACTGAAGCTTTCTTT,TRBJ1-1,TRBV5-1,.
CAWVWRNTEAFF,TGTGCCTGGGTCTGGAGAAACACTGAAGCTTTCTTT,TRBJ1-1,TRBV30,.
CASSTDTNYGYTF,TGTGCCAGCAGCACAGACACCAACTATGGCTACACCTTC,TRBJ1-2,TRBV6-5,.
CASSLGAATGAGELFF,TGTGCCAGCAGCTTAGGAGCCGCGACAGGGGCCGGGGAGCTGTTTTTT,TRBJ2-2,TRBV7-2,TRBD1
CASRGRYRGLHNEQFF,TGTGCCAGCAGGGGGAGGTATAGGGGGCTTCACAATGAGCAGTTCTTC,TRBJ2-1,TRBV28,.
CASSLGGGGSYEQYF,TGTGCCAGCAGCCTCGGGGGGGGCGGCTCCTACGAGCAGTACTTC,TRBJ2-7,TRBV6-5,TRBD2
CASSTRTGTHTGELFF,TGTGCCAGCAGCACCCGGACAGGGACCCACACCGGGGAGCTGTTTTTT,TRBJ2-2,TRBV7-2,TRBD1